This TCR beta chain was documented in a study of neurological immune-mediated disorders. The study, taken as a whole, reports: The most TCR clonal expansion was seen in HTLV-1-associated myelopathy, and the least was seen in multiple sclerosis, which fell below healthy controls.

With 10-nucleotide random UMIs included, cDNA was synthesized by 5'RACE. Over 180 million TCR-beta sequences, together covering 15-18 subjects, were produced by every individual sequencing run that was carried out. A single record per CDR3 protein comes from TCRdb applying MiXCR to the 5' RACE reads. The sample includes some 48,000 distinct CDR3 sequences, roughly 14% of them seen just once. CDR3 length equals 16 residues. In germline, CDR1 is SGHRS, CDR2 YFSETQ. J gave up 3 bases and V 5 bases, and 5 bases lay outside the gene matches. Time point described: longitudinal time-point 2. This clonotype was observed at least ten times. What it binds is not known.

The sequence came from a male donor with HTLV-1-associated myelopathy (HAM/TSP). Sequenced material: PBMCs. The J gene is TRBJ2-1, the V gene TRBV5-1; 13 bases agree with TRBD2. The CDR3 DNA sequence: TGCGCCAGCAGTCAGACTAGCGGGGGGATCTACAATGAGCAGTTCTTC. This encodes CASSQTSGGIYNEQFF.